Presented here are 14 T cell receptor beta chains from one specimen sequenced in a study of graft-versus-host responses after intestinal transplantation. Method: immunoSEQ multiplex PCR; TCRdb's copy keeps in-frame clones and lacks some. The top ten hold approximately 1.1% of the sample, which has some 87,000 clones, about 93% seen once. Their specific antigens are unknown. The sample was unstimulated CD8+ T cells sorted from spleen or lymph node cells, taken before transplant. The receptor set was obtained from a human donor who was the organ donor for an intestinal transplant.

This chain links TRBV6-1 with TRBJ1-2; 7 bases align to TRBD1. V shed 1 base and J 4 bases; nucleotides not matched to a gene: 9. The length of the CDR3 is 16 residues. Germline V gene lookup returns CDR1 MNHNS and CDR2 SASEGT. CDR3 loop: CASSEVLGGRFYGYTF. CDR3 coding DNA: TGTGCCAGCAGTGAAGTGTTAGGGGGCCGCTTCTATGGCTACACCTTC.

This chain joins TRBV27 and TRBJ2-5; weak D call: TRBD1 (6 bases). With the DNA end fitting TRBJ2-7 better, the J assignment may be wrong. The CDR3 covers 12 residues. Germline V gene lookup returns CDR1 MNHEY and CDR2 SMNVEV (reference sequence). The CDR3 nucleotides read TGTGCCAGCAGAGGCAGGGGCTACGAGCAGTACTTC. It translates to CASRGRGYEQYF.

CDR3 in DNA: TGCGCCAGCAGCCAAGTGCCAGCGAACTACGAGCAGTACTTC. Its translation: CASSQVPANYEQYF. The V call is TRBV4-1, the J call TRBJ2-7; D unresolved. The CDR3 spans 14 residues. Germline CDR1 and CDR2: MGHRA and YSYEKL. V lost 1 base to trimming and J lost 3 bases, with 10 bases between them.

The gene calls are TRBV6-1 and TRBJ2-1, with TRBD2 identical over 8 bases. The V and J ends lost 2 bases and 6 bases, in that order; junction bases with no gene match: 6. This CDR3 is 15 amino acids long. Looked up from germline, CDR1 is MNHNS and CDR2 is SASEGT. This chain's CDR3 is CASSEQVAGINEQFF. CDR3 nucleotides: TGTGCCAGCAGTGAACAGGTAGCGGGGATCAATGAGCAGTTCTTC.

A single count supports this clone. This rearrangement joins TRBV11-2 to TRBJ1-3; D is unclear. The germline gives CDR1 SGHAT, CDR2 FQNNGV. V was trimmed by 1 base and J by 0 bases, leaving 13 bases between them. The CDR3 is 17 amino acids. Here the CDR3 DNA reads TGTGCCAGCAGCTTAGGCATTACACACAGCTCTGGAAACACCATATATTTT. Translation: CASSLGITHSSGNTIYF.

This chain uses TRBV7-9 with TRBJ2-2, with 13 bases lining up with TRBD2. After removal of 6 bases from V and 6 bases from J, the junction contained 7 bases not matched to a gene. Germline loops: CDR1 SEHNR, CDR2 FQNEAQ (reference sequence). The CDR3 is 16 residues long. CDR3 bases: TGTGCCAGCAGACTGTCGGGACTAGCGGGGTCCGGGGAGCTGTTTTTT. Protein: CASRLSGLAGSGELFF.

The chain employs TRBV6-6 and TRBJ1-3, with D maybe TRBD1 (6 bases). Germline-derived CDR1 and CDR2 are MNHNY and SVGAGI (reference sequence). The CDR3 length is 14 residues. V was shortened by 4 bases and J by 7 bases, with 14 bases between the two germline ends. CDR3 nucleotides: TGTGCCAGCAGTTTCGTCAGACAGGAGAACACCATATATTTT. It yields the protein CASSFVRQENTIYF.

V is TRBV10-3 and J is TRBJ2-1; 10 nucleotides agree with TRBD1. V trimming: 10 bases; J trimming: 6 bases; junction bases outside the gene matches: 9. CDR1 is ENHRY and CDR2 is SYGVKD in the germline V gene. The CDR3 is made up of 14 amino acids. CDR3: CASCRDRGSNEQFF. CDR3 in DNA: TGTGCCAGCTGCCGGGACAGGGGATCCAATGAGCAGTTCTTC.

This chain connects TRBV11-2 to TRBJ2-7; D possibly corresponds to TRBD1 (5 bases). Germline V lookup: CDR1 SGHAT, CDR2 FQNNGV. The V end lost 5 bases, the J end lost 4 bases, and 15 bases lay between the germline ends. The CDR3 is 14 residues long. The CDR3 spells CASSAGILGYEQYF. In DNA, the CDR3 is TGTGCCAGCAGCGCAGGGATTCTGGGGTACGAGCAGTACTTC. Based on the CDR3 plus reference TRBV11-2 and TRBJ2-7, the full variable domain is EAGVAQSPRYKIIEKRQSVAFWCNPISGHATLYWYQQILGQGPKLLIQFQNNGVVDDSQLPKDRFSAERLKGVDSTLKIQPAKLEDSAVYLCASSAGILGYEQYFGPGTRLTVT.

In regard to this clone: The junction departs from the called germline gene at one end, perhaps through a read error. V is TRBV15 and J is TRBJ1-3, with D perhaps TRBD1 (5 bases). CDR1 is LNHNV, CDR2 YYDKDF, per germline (reference sequence). The CDR3 is 14 residues long. The CDR3 loop reads CATGRDSVGNTIYF. The CDR3, as DNA: TGTGCCACCGGCAGAGACAGCGTCGGAAACACCATATATTTT.

V and J are TRBV29-1 and TRBJ2-3; D is perhaps TRBD1 (5 bases). Trimming took off 4 bases at V and 4 bases at J, with 12 bases between the two ends. Germline CDR1 SQVTM, CDR2 ANQGSEA. The CDR3 loop spans 13 amino acids. CDR3: CSVVSPGSDTQYF. CDR3 nucleotide sequence: TGCAGCGTTGTCTCCCCAGGGTCAGATACGCAGTATTTT.

V is TRBV7-9 and J is TRBJ2-2; D may be TRBD1 (5 bases). The CDR3 runs to 16 residues. With 4 bases removed from V and 0 bases from J, the gap between germline ends came to 12 bases. The germline CDR1 and CDR2 sequences are SEHNR and FQNEAQ (reference sequence). The CDR3 DNA is TGTGCCAGCAGCTCGACAGTAGACGCGAACACCGGGGAGCTGTTTTTT. This sequence encodes CASSSTVDANTGELFF. Full variable domain (missing parts from reference TRBV7-9 and TRBJ2-2): DTGVSQNPRHKITKRGQNVTFRCDPISEHNRLYWYRQTLGQGPEFLTYFQNEAQLEKSRLLSDRFSAERPKGSFSTLEIQRTEQGDSAMYLCASSSTVDANTGELFFGEGSRLTVL.

V gene TRBV27 combines with J gene TRBJ2-7; perhaps TRBD1 as D (5 bases). The germline CDR1 and CDR2 sequences are MNHEY and SMNVEV (reference sequence). This CDR3 spans 12 amino acids. Trimming shortened V by 5 bases and J by 3 bases, and 8 bases separated the two germline ends. DNA for the CDR3: TGTGCCAGCAGTAACAGGCTCTACGAGCAGTACTTC. Translated, it gives CASSNRLYEQYF.

The V gene is TRBV5-6, the J gene TRBJ2-3; TRBD2 matches 15 bases. The CDR3 sequence is 18 residues long. The J segment lost 4 bases and the V segment lost 2 bases, leaving 8 bases of the junction unmatched. From germline, CDR1 is SGHDT and CDR2 YYEEEE. CDR3 sequence: CASSFLPGLAGGSDTQYF. CDR3 coding DNA: TGTGCCAGCAGCTTCTTACCGGGACTAGCGGGAGGCTCAGATACGCAGTATTTT.